The 10 T cell receptor gamma chains listed next were all sequenced from one sample in a study of gamma delta lymphoproliferative disorders and STAT genes. TCRdb called clones from the multiplex PCR reads again using CATT. The table has thousands of gamma-chain clones, 10% seen once. PBMCs from patients and controls supplied the genomic DNA for sequencing. The specimen was blood. These receptors came from a human donor in good health.

Concerning this clone: The limits of the CDR3 on the DNA are not certain, so only TCRdb's listed CDR3 is given. A V gene of TRGV4 was called, but no J gene was assigned. Termini included, the CDR3 measures 19 amino acids. CDR1 and CDR2 (germline): EGSTGY, YDSYTSSV. CDR3 region: CATWDRVIIRNSLAVEQHF.

This clone is medium-sized (0.01 to 0.1%) within its sample. The chain joins TRGV5 to TRGJ1 or TRGJ2. No J segment appears in TCRdb, so it was assigned here by matching the sequence to germline. The CDR3 sequence is 11 residues long. V was pared by 2 bases and J by 12 bases, with 7 bases of the junction left unmatched. Per the germline V gene, CDR1 is VINAFY and CDR2 is YDVSNSKD. CDR3 amino acids: CATWDTKRKLF. The CDR3 DNA reads as TGTGCCACCTGGGACACGAAGCGGAAACTCTTT.

By sample fraction, this clone is medium-sized. The chain links TRGV4 to TRGJ1 or TRGJ2. The J gene is absent in TCRdb and was assigned here via DNA matching to germline. Germline CDR1 and CDR2: EGSTGY and YDSYTSSV. The V segment lost 4 bases and the J segment 2 bases; nucleotides outside the gene matches: 5. The CDR3 is 13 residues long. The CDR3 nucleotides are TGTGCCACCTGGGAGGGGGATTATTATAAGAAACTCTTT. This codes for CATWEGDYYKKLF.

By sample share, this clone is large. V and J are TRGV10 and TRGJP1. Here the J gene came from matching the DNA to germline, since TCRdb omits it. TRGV10 is an open reading frame whose function is uncertain. The CDR3 runs 13 residues. V lost 8 bases to trimming and J lost 4 bases; unmatched junction nucleotides: 5. The CDR3 DNA is TGTGCTGCGTGGCCCTACACTGGTTGGTTCAAGATATTT. Encoded protein: CAAWPYTGWFKIF.

This clone is medium-sized. The chain is built from TRGV4 and TRGJ1 or TRGJ2. TCRdb gives no J gene; it was assigned here by matching the DNA to germline. V lost 4 bases to trimming and J lost 6 bases; unmatched junction nucleotides: 3. In germline, CDR1 is EGSTGY, CDR2 YDSYTSSV. The CDR3 loop spans 11 amino acids. The CDR3 is CATWDSYKKLF. DNA of the CDR3: TGTGCCACCTGGGACTCTTATAAGAAACTCTTT.

Judged by abundance, this clone is medium-sized. DNA of the CDR3: TGTGCCACCCCTATATACGATAAGAAACTCTTT. Its protein is CATPIYDKKLF. The chain has TRGV4 and TRGJ1 or TRGJ2. TCRdb is silent on the J gene; assignment here came from matching the DNA to germline. The germline V gene has CDR1 EGSTGY and CDR2 YDSYTSSV. J was trimmed by 8 bases and V by 9 bases; bases with no gene match: 10. There are 11 residues in the CDR3.

This clone is classed as medium-sized. The chain joins TRGV9 to TRGJ1 or TRGJ2. Assignment of the J gene here rests on matching the DNA to germline, because TCRdb gives none. Germline loops: CDR1 GITISATS, CDR2 ISYDGTV (reference sequence). CDR3 size: 16 residues. Losses at the gene ends were 2 bases for V and 3 bases for J; bases not matched to a gene: 13. The chain's CDR3 is CALWEAPTHFYYKKLF. The CDR3 nucleotides read TGTGCCTTGTGGGAGGCCCCGACACATTTTTATTATAAGAAACTCTTT.

By share of the sample, this clone is medium-sized. V usage is TRGV2 and J usage is TRGJ1 or TRGJ2. TCRdb supplies no J gene; here it was assigned by aligning the nucleotide sequence to germline. V was clipped by 0 bases and J by 2 bases; unmatched bases: 4. This CDR3 comprises 14 residues. Germline-derived CDR1 and CDR2 are EGSNGY and YDSYNSKV. The CDR3 sequence is CATWDGVYYYKKLF. CDR3 DNA: TGTGCCACCTGGGACGGGGTATATTATTATAAGAAACTCTTT.

Judged by abundance, this clone is medium-sized (0.01 to 0.1%). J is TRGJ1 or TRGJ2 and V is TRGV9. The J gene was not available in TCRdb and was assigned here by matching the DNA to germline segments. The V gene's germline CDR1 is GITISATS and CDR2 ISYDGTV (reference sequence). V was pared by 0 bases and J by 11 bases, with 1 base of the junction left unmatched. The length of the CDR3 is 10 residues. CDR3: CALWEVEKLF. DNA for the CDR3: TGTGCCTTGTGGGAGGTGGAGAAACTCTTT.

Sample share makes this clone medium-sized. The rearrangement links TRGV4 to TRGJ1 or TRGJ2. Matching the DNA to germline supplied the J gene, which TCRdb does not give. The V segment lost 1 base and the J segment 0 bases; nucleotides outside the gene matches: 6. The CDR3 has 15 residues. Per the germline V gene, CDR1 is EGSTGY and CDR2 is YDSYTSSV. The CDR3 nucleotides read TGTGCCACCTGGGATGGTTATTCGAATTATTATAAGAAACTCTTT. It is translated as CATWDGYSNYYKKLF.